Listed here are 25 T cell receptor beta chains from one sample, sequenced in a study of long-term antiretroviral therapy in people with HIV. At survey level, the immunoSEQ assay was run in its v3.0 version. Measured with immunoSEQ multiplex PCR; TCRdb has only the in-frame clones, and not every one. Here the sample spans 25,000 to 35,000 clones, around 83% being singletons. The sample was unsorted PBMCs, taken 2.9 years after starting antiretroviral therapy. Source of these receptors: a man aged 50 or older with HIV.

This chain joins TRBV12-2 and TRBJ1-2. TRBV12-2 is a known pseudogene. The CDR3 covers 20 residues. CDR3 nucleotides: TGTGCAAGTCGCTTAGCCCAACGGGGCAAAAGAGAGGCTAGGCAGAGTGGCTACACCTTC. Translated: CASRLAQRGKREARQSGYTF.

The chain has TRBV19 and TRBJ2-3, with a weak D call TRBD2 (5 bases). The CDR3 consists of 15 residues. Germline values: CDR1 LNHDA, CDR2 SQIVND (reference sequence). The germline V and J ends were trimmed by 7 bases and 3 bases, with 17 bases remaining between them. CDR3: CASKSWASGTDTQYF. The CDR3 nucleotides are TGTGCCAGTAAATCCTGGGCTTCGGGGACAGATACGCAGTATTTT.

The chain uses TRBV28 and TRBJ2-4; no firm D call. This CDR3 is built from 13 residues. Trimming left V 8 bases short and J 3 bases short, with 11 bases between. CDR1 and CDR2 from the germline V gene are MDHEN and SYDVKM. The CDR3 sequence: CASLERGKNIQYF. CDR3 coding DNA: TGTGCCAGCCTAGAACGAGGCAAAAACATTCAGTACTTC. The complete variable domain, with remaining parts taken from reference TRBV28 and TRBJ2-4, reads DVKVTQSSRYLVKRTGEKVFLECVQDMDHENMFWYRQDPGLGLRLIYFSYDVKMKEKGDIPEGYSVSREKKERFSLILESASTNQTSMYLCASLERGKNIQYFGAGTRLSVL.

This clone appeared a few times. This rearrangement joins TRBV5-1 to TRBJ2-2; a possible D gene is TRBD1 (6 bases). V shed 2 bases and J shed 2 bases, with 16 bases lying between them. The CDR3 is made up of 17 amino acids. Germline V gene data show CDR1 as SGHRS and CDR2 as YFSETQ. CDR3 protein: CASSFSTKGGNTGELFF. The CDR3 bases are TGCGCCAGCAGCTTTTCCACGAAAGGGGGTAACACCGGGGAGCTGTTTTTT.

The V gene is TRBV18, the J gene TRBJ2-3; no reliable D call. V lost 5 bases and J lost 2, with 8 bases in between. Looked up from germline, CDR1 is KGHSH and CDR2 is LQKENI. CDR3 size: 13 residues. The CDR3 loop reads CASSITYTDTQYF. The DNA of the CDR3 is TGTGCCAGCTCAATAACGTACACAGATACGCAGTATTTT.

The rearrangement joins TRBV7-3 to TRBJ2-3, with D tentatively TRBD1 (6 bases). The CDR3 is 13 residues long. Trimming removed 6 bases at V and 0 bases at J, with 7 bases between. Germline V gene sequence: CDR1 SGHTA, CDR2 FQGTGA. DNA of the CDR3: TGTGCCAGCAGTACAGGGAGCACAGATACGCAGTATTTT. Translated: CASSTGSTDTQYF.

The chain uses TRBV11-2 and TRBJ2-5, with 7 positions matching TRBD2. Trimming took 0 bases from V and 5 from J; bases not matched to a gene: 12. CDR1 and CDR2 (germline): SGHAT, FQNNGV. CDR3 length: 17 residues. This CDR3 is CASSLDPEGPRGETQYF. DNA of the CDR3: TGTGCCAGCAGCTTAGATCCAGAGGGGCCGCGGGGGGAGACCCAGTACTTC.

The chain recombines TRBV30 with TRBJ1-2, with a possible D match to TRBD1 (5 bases). The germline gives CDR1 GTSNPN, CDR2 SVGIG (reference sequence). This CDR3 is 15 amino acids long. V was trimmed by 4 bases and J by 4 bases, leaving 19 bases between them. The CDR3, as DNA: TGTGCCTGGATGGGGGGATTCAGGGAATTCTATGGCTACACCTTC. Amino acid sequence: CAWMGGFREFYGYTF.

The rearrangement joins TRBV10-1 to TRBJ2-3; 10 nucleotides line up with TRBD2. From germline, CDR1 is WNHNN and CDR2 SYGVQD (reference sequence). V gave up 2 bases and J gave up 3 bases; unmatched junction bases: 2. The CDR3 loop spans 15 amino acids. The DNA of the CDR3 is TGCGCCAGCAGTGAGCTAGCGGGGGCTACAGATACGCAGTATTTT. Translation: CASSELAGATDTQYF.

This clone was seen only once. The gene calls are TRBV6-5 and TRBJ1-2; tentative D call: TRBD1 (5 bases). Between the trimmed V and J ends, which lost 6 bases and 2 bases, there was a span of 7 bases. The germline V gene has CDR1 MNHEY and CDR2 SVGAGI. The CDR3 consists of 12 residues. CDR3 residues: CASRTENYGYTF. CDR3 in DNA: TGTGCCAGCAGGACAGAAAACTATGGCTACACCTTC.

CDR3 region: CASSIDTAGAPLHF. The CDR3 nucleotides are TGTGCCAGTAGTATAGACACCGCCGGCGCACCCCTCCACTTT. The V and J genes are TRBV19 and TRBJ1-6; D is uncertain. This CDR3 is 14 amino acids long. Per the germline V gene, CDR1 is LNHDA and CDR2 is SQIVND (reference sequence). The V end was cut by 0 bases, the J end by 11 bases, with 11 bases between.

The V call is TRBV6-5, the J call TRBJ1-3; 7 bases align to TRBD1. The junction had 6 bases not matched to a gene; V was cut back by 5 bases and J by 2 bases. Germline V gene sequence: CDR1 MNHEY, CDR2 SVGAGI. The CDR3 is made up of 15 amino acids. CDR3 protein: CASSATGAAGNTIYF. DNA of the CDR3: TGTGCCAGCAGTGCCACAGGGGCCGCTGGAAACACCATATATTTT.

The chain uses TRBV5-6 and TRBJ1-2; no firm D call. This CDR3 region has 16 residues. Trimming took 0 bases from V and 4 from J, leaving 16 bases between them. CDR1 is SGHDT, CDR2 YYEEEE, per germline. The CDR3 DNA is TGTGCCAGCAGCTTGGATTCTGGGGTTGTTGTCTATGGCTACACCTTC. Residues: CASSLDSGVVVYGYTF. Variable domain in full (rest from reference TRBV5-6 and TRBJ1-2): DAGVTQSPTHLIKTRGQQVTLRCSPKSGHDTVSWYQQALGQGPQFIFQYYEEEERQRGNFPDRFSGHQFPNYSSELNVNALLLGDSALYLCASSLDSGVVVYGYTFGSGTRLTVV.

This clone was observed a single time. V and J are TRBV10-3 and TRBJ2-7, with 8 positions matching TRBD1. The CDR3 length is 14 residues. V shed 8 bases, J shed 5 bases, and the junction held 11 bases outside the gene matches. From germline, CDR1 is ENHRY and CDR2 SYGVKD. The chain's CDR3 is CAIQNAGGGDEQYF. As DNA, the CDR3 is TGTGCCATCCAGAACGCAGGGGGCGGGGACGAGCAGTACTTC.

Only one count was recorded for this clone. The CDR3 reads CASSMGRFQYSPLHF. DNA for the CDR3: TGTGCCAGTAGTATGGGCAGGTTCCAATATTCACCCCTCCACTTT. The rearrangement joins TRBV19 to TRBJ1-6, with D unclear. The germline gives CDR1 LNHDA, CDR2 SQIVND (reference sequence). Trimming removed 3 bases at V and 8 bases at J, with 14 bases between. The CDR3 totals 15 residues. The full variable domain, its missing parts supplied by reference TRBV19 and TRBJ1-6, is DGGITQSPKYLFRKEGQNVTLSCEQNLNHDAMYWYRQDPGQGLRLIYYSQIVNDFQKGDIAEGYSVSREKKESFPLTVTSAQKNPTAFYLCASSMGRFQYSPLHFGNGTRLTVT.

V is TRBV28 and J is TRBJ2-5, with 8 bases lining up with TRBD2. Germline loops: CDR1 MDHEN, CDR2 SYDVKM. With V trimmed by 6 bases and J by 3 bases, 9 bases remained unmatched. This CDR3 is 15 amino acids long. CDR3 coding DNA: TGTGCCAGCAGCGCCTGGCGGGGGGCCGAAGAGACCCAGTACTTC. Its protein is CASSAWRGAEETQYF.

The V and J genes are TRBV19 and TRBJ1-2, with unresolved D. The V gene's germline CDR1 is LNHDA and CDR2 SQIVND (reference sequence). This CDR3 has 11 amino acids. V lost 1 base and J 8 bases, leaving 5 bases between the germline ends. CDR3 sequence (DNA): TGTGCCAGTAGTATAGGAGGAGGCTACACCTTC. It translates to CASSIGGGYTF.

This chain joins TRBV5-5 and TRBJ2-1, with 7 bases matching TRBD1. V shed 0 bases and J 4 bases; nucleotides not matched to a gene: 1. CDR3 length equals 14 residues. Germline assignment: CDR1 SGHKS and CDR2 YYEKEE (reference sequence). The CDR3 is CASSLDRGYNEQFF. The CDR3 DNA sequence: TGTGCCAGCAGCTTGGACAGGGGTTACAATGAGCAGTTCTTC.

This chain connects TRBV19 to TRBJ2-5, with unresolved D. The CDR3 spans 14 residues. Germline V lookup: CDR1 LNHDA, CDR2 SQIVND (reference sequence). V lost 3 bases and J 0 bases, leaving 8 bases between the germline ends. CDR3: CASSIYGYQETQYF. CDR3 coding DNA: TGTGCCAGTAGTATTTACGGGTACCAAGAGACCCAGTACTTC.

This clone has a single count. The chain has TRBV7-9 and TRBJ1-2, with D possibly being TRBD1 (6 bases). The CDR3 is 15 amino acids. Trimming took 5 bases from V and 5 from J, leaving 18 bases between them. Germline CDR1 SEHNR, CDR2 FQNEAQ (reference sequence). This chain's CDR3 is CASSPGQGGKYGYTF. CDR3 DNA: TGTGCCAGCAGCCCTGGACAAGGGGGGAAATATGGCTACACCTTC. The full variable domain, with the rest looked up from reference TRBV7-9 and TRBJ1-2, is DTGVSQNPRHKITKRGQNVTFRCDPISEHNRLYWYRQTLGQGPEFLTYFQNEAQLEKSRLLSDRFSAERPKGSFSTLEIQRTEQGDSAMYLCASSPGQGGKYGYTFGSGTRLTVV.

V is TRBV28 and J is TRBJ1-2; 8 nucleotides align to TRBD1. The CDR3 is 15 amino acids. CDR1 is MDHEN and CDR2 is SYDVKM in the germline V gene. The trim removed 3 bases at V and 7 bases at J, leaving 10 bases unmatched. The CDR3 here is CASSLTVAGGLGYTF. CDR3 bases: TGTGCCAGCAGTTTGACTGTGGCAGGGGGCCTTGGCTACACCTTC.

This clone was seen only a few times. The chain couples TRBV7-9 to TRBJ1-2; D is unclear. Germline V CDR1 and CDR2: SEHNR, FQNEAQ (reference sequence). Trimming took off 2 bases at V and 8 bases at J, with 6 bases between the two ends. This CDR3 is built from 11 residues. The CDR3 bases are TGTGCCAGCAGCTTACAACAGGGCTACACCTTC. It is translated as CASSLQQGYTF. The full variable domain, completed using reference TRBV7-9 and TRBJ1-2, is DTGVSQNPRHKITKRGQNVTFRCDPISEHNRLYWYRQTLGQGPEFLTYFQNEAQLEKSRLLSDRFSAERPKGSFSTLEIQRTEQGDSAMYLCASSLQQGYTFGSGTRLTVV.

The rearrangement joins TRBV19 to TRBJ1-1; 9 bases map to TRBD1. Losses at the gene ends were 6 bases for V and 2 bases for J; bases not matched to a gene: 1. Germline V gene data show CDR1 as LNHDA and CDR2 as SQIVND (reference sequence). The CDR3 sequence is 13 residues long. CDR3 region: CASRGQGNTEAFF. The CDR3 nucleotides read TGTGCCAGTAGGGGACAGGGAAACACTGAAGCTTTCTTT.

The rearrangement links TRBV5-1 to TRBJ2-3; 9 bases line up with TRBD2. The CDR3 length is 15 residues. Germline V gene lookup returns CDR1 SGHRS and CDR2 YFSETQ. Losses at the gene ends were 2 bases for V and 3 bases for J; bases not matched to a gene: 4. The CDR3 bases are TGCGCCAGCAGCTTCGGGAGCGGGGGGACAGATACGCAGTATTTT. This codes for CASSFGSGGTDTQYF.

The rearrangement joins TRBV30 to TRBJ1-1; D is perhaps TRBD1 (6 bases). The CDR3 extends over 13 amino acids. CDR1 and CDR2 from the germline V gene are GTSNPN and SVGIG (reference sequence). The germline V and J ends were trimmed by 3 bases and 2 bases, with 10 bases remaining between them. The CDR3 reads CAWRTGTNTEAFF. The CDR3 nucleotides read TGTGCCTGGAGGACAGGTACTAACACTGAAGCTTTCTTT. Together with reference TRBV30 and TRBJ1-1, the CDR3 gives the full variable domain: SQTIHQWPATLVQPVGSPLSLECTVEGTSNPNLYWYRQAAGRGLQLLFYSVGIGQISSEVPQNLSASRPQDRQFILSSKKLLLSDSGFYLCAWRTGTNTEAFFGQGTRLTVV.